This T cell receptor (beta chain) was recovered during a study of patients and donors after allogeneic stem cell transplantation. Germline V CDR1 and CDR2: DFQATT, SNEGSKA (reference sequence). Between the trimmed V and J ends, which lost 6 bases and 6 bases, there was a span of 17 bases. The CDR3 loop spans 14 amino acids. In TCRdb, the RT-PCR reads were re-called with MiXCR into one record per CDR3 protein. The table includes 900,000 to 1,000,000 distinct CDR3 sequences, about a sixth detected once. This chain connects TRBV20-1 to TRBJ2-2, with D perhaps matching TRBD2 (5 bases). Sequenced material: blood, either unsorted or a sorted T cell fraction (not recorded which). The receptor comes from a human donor who was either an allogeneic HSCT recipient or a stem cell or donor lymphocyte infusion donor (not recorded which). It is not recorded whose cells these are; they may come from a transplant donor. CDR3 nucleotide sequence: TGCAGTGCCGCCTCCGGTACGAGGGCCGGGGAGCTGTTTTTT. Its protein product is CSAASGTRAGELFF.